The 15 T cell receptor beta chains below all came from one sample that was sequenced in a study of shared clonotypes between healthy human individuals. Naive CD8 populations comprised CD45RO-negative cells positively selected for CCR7, excluding terminally differentiated effector memory CD45RA+ cells. Here immunoSEQ multiplex PCR was the method, and the copy in TCRdb shows in-frame clones only, minus some. The sample carries around 700,000 clones, 92% recorded once. Material for sequencing was naive CD8+ T cells sorted from blood. The receptor set was obtained from a man under 40 in good health.

V usage is TRBV14 and J usage is TRBJ1-1; D is unresolved. V dropped 4 bases and J dropped 4 bases, with 19 bases sitting between them. The germline V gene has CDR1 SGHDN and CDR2 FVKESK. This CDR3 is 16 amino acids long. The CDR3 region has the DNA TGTGCCAGCAGCCCCCCGGTGGCCGGAAAAGGCACTGAAGCTTTCTTT. This codes for CASSPPVAGKGTEAFF.

The chain recombines TRBV9 with TRBJ2-1, with TRBD2 matching over 8 bases. CDR1 and CDR2 from the germline V gene are SGDLS and YYNGEE. The CDR3 totals 15 residues. Trimming at V came to 0 bases and at J to 5 bases, leaving 4 bases not matched to a gene. Written as DNA, the CDR3 is TGTGCCAGCAGCGTAGAGGGACTAGGACACAATGAGCAGTTCTTC. This encodes CASSVEGLGHNEQFF.

The genes are TRBV7-4 and TRBJ2-7, with 10 bases lining up with TRBD1. This CDR3 comprises 14 residues. Germline lookup yields CDR1 SGHVT and CDR2 SQSDAQ. Losses at the gene ends were 4 bases for V and 4 bases for J; bases not matched to a gene: 4. CDR3 bases: TGTGCCAGCAGCTCCAGACAGGGGGCATACGAGCAGTACTTC. It translates to CASSSRQGAYEQYF.

The chain carries TRBV29-1 and TRBJ2-1; 9 nucleotides match TRBD1. V was pared by 0 bases and J by 7 bases, with 19 bases of the junction left unmatched. The germline V gene encodes CDR1 SQVTM and CDR2 ANQGSEA. The CDR3 covers 19 residues. Here the CDR3 reads CSVEDPKDPTGGISNEQFF. CDR3 sequence (DNA): TGCAGCGTTGAAGATCCTAAAGACCCGACAGGGGGTATATCGAATGAGCAGTTCTTC.

J is TRBJ2-1 and V is TRBV5-6; tentatively, D is TRBD2 (6 bases). V dropped 2 bases and J dropped 2 bases, with 14 bases sitting between them. This CDR3 spans 16 amino acids. CDR1 and CDR2 (germline): SGHDT, YYEEEE. CDR3 bases: TGTGCCAGCAGCTTTGATCGTGGGGGGACCTACAATGAGCAGTTCTTC. Amino acids: CASSFDRGGTYNEQFF.

Here the CDR3 reads CASSPGTSGRVGELFF. The DNA of the CDR3 is TGTGCCAGCAGCCCCGGGACTAGCGGGAGAGTAGGAGAGCTGTTTTTT. This chain connects TRBV7-6 to TRBJ2-2; 14 nucleotides align to TRBD2. V dropped 5 bases and J dropped 11; count of bases not matched to a gene: 10. This CDR3 is 16 amino acids long. The germline V gene has CDR1 SGHVS and CDR2 FNYEAQ.

The chain uses TRBV29-1 and TRBJ2-3; 9 nucleotides line up with TRBD1. J lost 1 base, V lost 6 bases, and 5 bases had no gene match. CDR1 and CDR2 from the germline V gene are SQVTM and ANQGSEA. This CDR3 is 14 amino acids long. The CDR3 DNA reads TGCAGCGTCACACAGGGGGCCGGCACAGATACGCAGTATTTT. Protein: CSVTQGAGTDTQYF.

This clone was seen a single time. This chain joins TRBV7-9 and TRBJ2-1; 11 nucleotides match TRBD2. The CDR3 is 15 residues long. The germline CDR1 and CDR2 sequences are SEHNR and FQNEAQ (reference sequence). The trim removed 5 bases at V and 3 bases at J, leaving 3 bases unmatched. The CDR3 nucleotides are TGTGCCAGCAGCAAACTAGCGGGAGTCTACAATGAGCAGTTCTTC. Its protein is CASSKLAGVYNEQFF. Combining the CDR3 with reference TRBV7-9 and TRBJ2-1 gives the whole variable domain DTGVSQNPRHKITKRGQNVTFRCDPISEHNRLYWYRQTLGQGPEFLTYFQNEAQLEKSRLLSDRFSAERPKGSFSTLEIQRTEQGDSAMYLCASSKLAGVYNEQFFGPGTRLTVL.

The chain uses TRBV7-9 and TRBJ2-5, with 14 positions matching TRBD2. The end of the DNA aligns better with TRBJ2-7, so the J call may be wrong. The CDR3 runs 17 residues. CDR1 is SEHNR, CDR2 FQNEAQ, per germline (reference sequence). The chain's CDR3 is CASSTGTSGRRSYEQYF. CDR3 nucleotides: TGTGCCAGCAGCACCGGGACTAGCGGGAGAAGATCCTACGAGCAGTACTTC.

In its sample, this clone was seen once. This sequence joins TRBV6-1 and TRBJ1-5; TRBD1 agrees at 7 bases. The length of the CDR3 is 16 residues. CDR1 and CDR2 from the germline V gene are MNHNS and SASEGT. Trimming removed 3 bases from V and 0 bases from J; junction bases left unmatched: 5. DNA of the CDR3: TGTGCCAGCAGTGAGGACAGGATTTATAGCAATCAGCCCCAGCATTTT. Translation gives CASSEDRIYSNQPQHF.

The J gene is TRBJ2-7, the V gene TRBV7-9, with 12 bases that match TRBD1. The CDR3 loop spans 16 amino acids. Germline CDR1 is SEHNR and CDR2 is FQNEAQ (reference sequence). The trim removed 6 bases at V and 5 bases at J, leaving 11 bases unmatched. As DNA, the CDR3 is TGTGCCAGCAGAAGCATTGGGACAGGGGGCCCAGACGAGCAGTACTTC. It yields the protein CASRSIGTGGPDEQYF.

The V and J genes are TRBV7-2 and TRBJ2-7, with TRBD1 matching 8 bases. This CDR3 contains 15 residues. Germline CDR1 SGHTA, CDR2 FQGNSA. Trimming at V came to 1 base and at J to 4 bases, leaving 6 bases not matched to a gene. For the CDR3, the DNA is TGTGCCAGCAGCTTAGAGGCAGGGGGCTCTTACGAGCAGTACTTC. Translated: CASSLEAGGSYEQYF.

The CDR3 is CASSRGTDPRYEQYF. For the CDR3, the DNA is TGTGCCAGCAGCCGTGGGACCGACCCCCGCTACGAGCAGTACTTC. The J gene is TRBJ2-7, the V gene TRBV13; the D call may be TRBD1 or TRBD2 (5 bases each). The CDR3 totals 15 residues. V was trimmed by 5 bases and J by 3 bases, leaving 17 bases between them. The germline V gene has CDR1 PRHDT and CDR2 FYEKMQ (reference sequence). The entire variable domain, with the rest obtained from reference TRBV13 and TRBJ2-7, is as follows: AAGVIQSPRHLIKEKRETATLKCYPIPRHDTVYWYQQGPGQDPQFLISFYEKMQSDKGSIPDRFSAQQFSDYHSELNMSSLELGDSALYFCASSRGTDPRYEQYFGPGTRLTVT.

The rearrangement joins TRBV4-3 to TRBJ2-1, with TRBD2 matching 8 bases. Unmatched junction bases numbered 14, after V lost 1 base and J lost 0 bases. The CDR3 loop spans 20 amino acids. CDR1 is LGHNA, CDR2 YSLEER, per germline. The CDR3 loop is CASSQGPSGHFRSSYNEQFF. The DNA for the CDR3 is TGCGCCAGCAGCCAAGGACCTAGCGGGCATTTCCGTAGCTCCTACAATGAGCAGTTCTTC.

The CDR3 is CASSHHSAPYEQYF. The CDR3 DNA follows: TGTGCCAGCAGCCATCATTCGGCCCCCTACGAGCAGTACTTC. V and J are TRBV7-9 and TRBJ2-7, with D hard to call. Trimming shortened V by 5 bases and J by 2 bases, and 13 bases separated the two germline ends. There are 14 residues in the CDR3. Germline lookup yields CDR1 SEHNR and CDR2 FQNEAQ (reference sequence).